A single sample gave rise to the 30 T cell receptor beta chains below, sequenced in a study of T cells in Graves' hyperthyroidism and ophthalmopathy. Authors of the study amplified TCR beta CDR3 regions from RNA transcripts. HTBI primers were used for first-round RT-PCR of the TCR CDR3. TCRdb ran MiXCR on the multiplex PCR reads and lists one entry per CDR3 protein. The sample carries about 350,000 distinct CDR3 sequences, roughly 17% recorded once. Sample: blood. All receptors derive from a woman aged 30 to 39 with Graves' hyperthyroidism that later progressed to Graves' ophthalmopathy.

This chain links TRBV13 with TRBJ2-1; possibly TRBD2 for D (7 bases). The V and J ends lost 7 bases and 0 bases respectively, with 25 bases between them. CDR1 PRHDT and CDR2 FYEKMQ come from the germline V gene (reference sequence). This CDR3 is 19 amino acids long. The DNA for the CDR3 is TGTGCCAGCACCCTTAGGGGGGCGGGAGTGGACTCCTCCTACAATGAGCAGTTCTTC. It codes for CASTLRGAGVDSSYNEQFF.

This clonotype has a count of ten or more. The chain joins TRBV7-9 to TRBJ2-1; 8 nucleotides match TRBD2. Germline CDR1 SEHNR, CDR2 FQNEAQ (reference sequence). The CDR3 totals 21 residues. Trimming took 5 bases from V and 5 from J; bases not matched to a gene: 26. CDR3 DNA: TGTGCCAGCAGCCCCAAGGCGAGGAATACAGGGACTAGAATACCTCACAATGAGCAGTTCTTC. Its translation is CASSPKARNTGTRIPHNEQFF.

This clonotype was detected ten times or more. The CDR3 spells CATRRNRSWYNEQFF. Written as DNA, the CDR3 is TGTGCCACCAGGAGAAATAGGTCGTGGTACAATGAGCAGTTCTTC. The rearrangement uses TRBV28 and TRBJ2-1; D remains ambiguous. CDR1 and CDR2 (germline): MDHEN, SYDVKM. Trimming stripped 10 bases from V and 4 bases from J, with 20 bases between. This CDR3 region has 15 residues.

This sequence joins TRBV4-1 and TRBJ2-6; D perhaps matches TRBD1 (5 bases). The CDR3 totals 18 residues. V gave up 4 bases and J gave up 0 bases, with 16 bases separating them. Germline V gene data show CDR1 as MGHRA and CDR2 as YSYEKL. The CDR3 loop is CASSLQKGIFSGANVLTF. The CDR3 bases are TGCGCCAGCAGCCTCCAAAAGGGGATATTCTCTGGGGCCAACGTCCTGACTTTC.

This clonotype was observed at least ten times. J is TRBJ1-2 and V is TRBV20-1; 8 nucleotides agree with TRBD1. The V segment lost 6 bases and the J segment 4 bases; nucleotides outside the gene matches: 7. Germline V CDR1 and CDR2: DFQATT, SNEGSKA (reference sequence). This CDR3 region has 13 residues. This CDR3 is CSATGGYSYGYTF. Here the CDR3 DNA reads TGCAGTGCAACAGGGGGTTATAGCTATGGCTACACCTTC.

Ten or more counts support this clonotype. The rearrangement links TRBV10-3 to TRBJ2-1; 12 nucleotides line up with TRBD2. Per germline, CDR1 ENHRY and CDR2 SYGVKD. CDR3 size: 16 residues. V was pared by 7 bases and J by 8 bases, with 12 bases of the junction left unmatched. Written as DNA, the CDR3 is TGTGCCATCACCGGATCCCTAGCGGGAGGGTCCCATGAGCAGTTCTTC. Its translation: CAITGSLAGGSHEQFF.

This clonotype has a count of ten or more. CDR3 sequence reads: CSARPGAANTEAFF. DNA for the CDR3: TGCAGTGCTAGACCAGGGGCCGCAAACACTGAAGCTTTCTTT. J is TRBJ1-1 and V is TRBV20-1; TRBD1 is a possible D gene (6 bases). V lost 2 bases and J lost 2, with 12 bases in between. The CDR3 consists of 14 residues. Germline V gene data show CDR1 as DFQATT and CDR2 as SNEGSKA (reference sequence).

The DNA of the CDR3 is TGTGCCAGCAGCTCGTCCACTCGTCGCTCCTATAATTCACCCCTCCACTTT. This gives the protein CASSSSTRRSYNSPLHF. The chain joins TRBV5-4 to TRBJ1-6; D not resolved. This CDR3 is built from 17 residues. V shed 3 bases and J shed 0 bases, with 13 bases lying between them. From germline, CDR1 is SGHNT and CDR2 YYREEE (reference sequence).

This clonotype turned up a few times. The chain has TRBV6-1 and TRBJ2-2; D unclear. Per the germline V gene, CDR1 is MNHNS and CDR2 is SASEGT. The CDR3 loop spans 14 amino acids. V was pared by 6 bases and J by 1 base, with 9 bases between. DNA for the CDR3: TGTGCCAGCAGCACCTATGGGAACACCGGGGAGCTGTTTTTT. Its protein is CASSTYGNTGELFF.

In its sample, this clonotype was seen many times. The rearrangement joins TRBV7-9 to TRBJ2-2, with TRBD2 matching 9 bases. The ends lost 5 bases at V and 2 bases at J; junction bases unmatched: 6. CDR3 length: 16 residues. Per the germline V gene, CDR1 is SEHNR and CDR2 is FQNEAQ (reference sequence). As DNA, the CDR3 is TGTGCCAGCAGCAATAGCGGGGGATTTAACACCGGGGAGCTGTTTTTT. It codes for CASSNSGGFNTGELFF.

This clonotype was picked up many times. The rearrangement links TRBV2 to TRBJ1-2; D uncertain. V was trimmed by 3 bases and J by 5 bases, leaving 13 bases between them. Germline lookup yields CDR1 SNHLY and CDR2 FYNNEI. This CDR3 contains 14 residues. The CDR3 DNA follows: TGTGCCAGCAGTGATTGGCCCGATGAATATGGCTACACCTTC. Amino acid sequence: CASSDWPDEYGYTF. The full variable domain, its missing parts supplied by reference TRBV2 and TRBJ1-2, is EPEVTQTPSHQVTQMGQEVILRCVPISNHLYFYWYRQILGQKVEFLVSFYNNEISEKSEIFDDQFSVERPDGSNFTLKIRSTKLEDSAMYFCASSDWPDEYGYTFGSGTRLTVV.

Ten or more counts support this clonotype. This sequence joins TRBV7-2 and TRBJ2-2; TRBD2 aligns across 10 bases. This CDR3 spans 15 amino acids. In germline, CDR1 is SGHTA, CDR2 FQGNSA. V was clipped by 2 bases and J by 4 bases; unmatched bases: 1. The chain's CDR3 is CASSLRTSGTGELFF. In nucleotides, the CDR3 is TGTGCCAGCAGCTTAAGGACTAGCGGCACCGGGGAGCTGTTTTTT.

This clonotype appeared a few times. The genes are TRBV20-1 and TRBJ2-4, with D perhaps TRBD1 (6 bases). V shed 3 bases and J shed 2 bases, with 11 bases lying between them. The CDR3 runs 14 residues. The germline CDR1 and CDR2 sequences are DFQATT and SNEGSKA (reference sequence). The CDR3 sequence is CSARFGTPKNIQYF. As DNA, the CDR3 is TGCAGTGCTAGGTTCGGGACACCCAAAAACATTCAGTACTTC.

The table lists this clonotype with a few counts. The rearrangement joins TRBV6-2 or TRBV6-3 to TRBJ2-6; TRBD1 matches at 8 bases. Germline V gives CDR1 MNHEY, CDR2 SVGEGT. The CDR3 extends over 17 amino acids. The V and J ends lost 6 bases and 0 bases, in that order; junction bases with no gene match: 7. The chain's CDR3 is CASRGRTGNSGANVLTF. Here the CDR3 DNA reads TGTGCCAGCAGGGGACGGACAGGGAACTCTGGGGCCAACGTCCTGACTTTC.

The chain links TRBV14 to TRBJ2-7; D is unclear. Germline CDR1 and CDR2: SGHDN and FVKESK. V shed 3 bases and J shed 0 bases, with 12 bases lying between them. There are 15 residues in the CDR3. As DNA, the CDR3 is TGTGCCAGCAGCCAGGCGCACGGGCTCTCCTACGAGCAGTACTTC. This encodes CASSQAHGLSYEQYF.

This clonotype appeared many times. This chain uses TRBV5-1 with TRBJ1-1, with 12 bases matching TRBD1. Unmatched junction bases numbered 5, after V lost 3 bases and J lost 11 bases. Germline V gives CDR1 SGHRS, CDR2 YFSETQ. CDR3 length: 13 residues. The CDR3 DNA reads as TGCGCCAGCAGCTACGGGACAGGGGGCTTTGCTTTCTTT. This encodes CASSYGTGGFAFF.

This clonotype was recorded many times. This chain links TRBV27 with TRBJ1-5; D is unclear. Trimming left V 6 bases short and J 0 bases short, with 6 bases between. The V gene's germline CDR1 is MNHEY and CDR2 SMNVEV (reference sequence). The CDR3 is 13 residues long. As DNA, the CDR3 is TGTGCCAGCAGAGGGTATAGCAATCAGCCCCAGCATTTT. Protein product: CASRGYSNQPQHF.

This clonotype was counted many times. The chain uses TRBV10-3 and TRBJ2-7, with 9 positions matching TRBD1. V lost 8 bases, J lost 2 bases, and 13 bases stayed unmatched. This CDR3 spans 16 amino acids. In germline, CDR1 is ENHRY, CDR2 SYGVKD. CDR3 DNA sequence: TGTGCCATCCATCAACAACCGGGACAGGGAACCTACGAGCAGTACTTC. Its translation is CAIHQQPGQGTYEQYF.

This clonotype was counted at least ten times. This chain uses TRBV24-1 with TRBJ1-2; D unresolved. The CDR3 covers 14 residues. The V gene's germline CDR1 is KGHDR and CDR2 SFDVKD. The V gene lost 4 bases and the J gene lost 1 base, with 9 bases spanning the gap. The CDR3 DNA sequence: TGTGCCACCAGTGACTTGAACCATAACTATGGCTACACCTTC. It codes for CATSDLNHNYGYTF.

As regards this clonotype: The germline gene is not matched at one end of the junction; a read error may be the cause. The V gene is TRBV6-2 or TRBV6-3, the J gene TRBJ1-3, with TRBD1 as a possible D gene (6 bases). CDR3 length: 17 amino acids. Germline V gene lookup returns CDR1 MNHEY and CDR2 SVGEGT. This CDR3 reads CASSRPGGAWGGSTIYF. CDR3 DNA sequence: TGTGCCAGCAGCCGACCTGGGGGGGCGTGGGGTGGAAGCACCATATATTTT.

The V gene is TRBV12-3 or TRBV12-4, the J gene TRBJ2-5, with 12 bases fitting TRBD1. V lost 3 bases to trimming and J lost 4 bases; unmatched junction nucleotides: 3. The CDR3 loop spans 15 amino acids. The CDR3 sequence is CASSFWDRGRETQYF. The CDR3 nucleotides read TGTGCCAGCAGTTTTTGGGACAGGGGGCGAGAGACCCAGTACTTC.

A remark on this clonotype: It is likely a read error, because the conserved phenylalanine at the end of the CDR3 is missing. V usage is TRBV12-3 or TRBV12-4 and J usage is TRBJ2-3; D might be TRBD1 or TRBD2, each matching 5 bases. V lost 9 bases, J lost 1 base, and 14 bases lay in between. The length of the CDR3 is 14 residues. Here the CDR3 reads CASSPGPRTDTQYL. The CDR3 DNA follows: TGTGCCAGTTCACCGGGACCTCGCACAGATACGCAGTATCTT.

In its sample, this clonotype was seen a few times. The chain is built from TRBV4-1 and TRBJ2-7, with a possible D match to TRBD1 (6 bases). The V and J ends lost 4 bases and 2 bases respectively, with 18 bases between them. Per the germline V gene, CDR1 is MGHRA and CDR2 is YSYEKL. This CDR3 comprises 16 residues. The CDR3 bases are TGCGCCAGCAGCCCCCAGAGGTCCCCAGGGGCCTACGAGCAGTACTTC. Amino acids: CASSPQRSPGAYEQYF.

The chain links TRBV19 to TRBJ2-7; 9 bases are shared with TRBD1. V was clipped by 8 bases and J by 6 bases; unmatched bases: 5. Germline CDR1 reads LNHDA; CDR2 reads SQIVND (reference sequence). This CDR3 contains 12 residues. The DNA of the CDR3 is TGTGCCAGTGGGACAGGGTTGGTCGAGCAGTACTTC. Translation: CASGTGLVEQYF.

This clonotype was seen a single time. This could be a read error, since a much larger clone is one nucleotide away. The chain couples TRBV11-2 to TRBJ1-3; unclear D gene. V lost 3 bases to trimming and J lost 0 bases, with 12 bases between them. Germline loops: CDR1 SGHAT, CDR2 FQNNGV. CDR3 length: 16 amino acids. CDR3 nucleotides: TGTGCCAGCAGCTTCGATTTACAGAGCTCTGGAAACACCATATATTTT. This translates into CASSFDLQSSGNTIYF.

The chain recombines TRBV5-1 with TRBJ2-6, with D perhaps TRBD1 (6 bases). Germline loops: CDR1 SGHRS, CDR2 YFSETQ. V lost 4 bases and J lost 4, with 21 bases in between. The CDR3 has 18 amino acids. The CDR3 loop reads CASSTTGFVSSGANVLTF. In DNA, the CDR3 is TGCGCCAGCAGCACCACAGGGTTCGTCTCTTCCGGGGCCAACGTCCTGACTTTC.

This clonotype was picked up many times. The chain has TRBV5-1 and TRBJ1-4; a weak D match, TRBD1 (6 bases). The CDR3 spans 15 residues. V lost 7 bases and J 0 bases, leaving 13 bases between the germline ends. Germline CDR1 reads SGHRS; CDR2 reads YFSETQ. CDR3 loop: CASRYRESTNEKLFF. DNA for the CDR3: TGCGCCAGCCGCTACAGGGAGTCAACTAATGAAAAACTGTTTTTT. The full variable domain, rest sourced from reference TRBV5-1 and TRBJ1-4, is KAGVTQTPRYLIKTRGQQVTLSCSPISGHRSVSWYQQTPGQGLQFLFEYFSETQRNKGNFPGRFSGRQFSNSRSEMNVSTLELGDSALYLCASRYRESTNEKLFFGSGTQLSVL.

The DNA for the CDR3 is TGTGCCAGCAGTTCTAATCTAGCGGGAGGGGCCTACAATGAGCAGTTCTTC. Amino acid sequence: CASSSNLAGGAYNEQFF. The chain has TRBV28 and TRBJ2-1, with 12 nucleotides matching TRBD2. Unmatched junction bases numbered 6, after V lost 4 bases and J lost 2 bases. The germline V gene encodes CDR1 MDHEN and CDR2 SYDVKM. The CDR3 has 17 residues.

This clonotype occurred many times. The chain is built from TRBV28 and TRBJ1-1; 7 bases are a match to TRBD1. The CDR3 is 14 residues long. Germline lookup yields CDR1 MDHEN and CDR2 SYDVKM. V lost 6 bases, J lost 5 bases, and 9 bases stayed unmatched. CDR3 sequence reads: CASRRQGGRTEAFF. In nucleotides, the CDR3 is TGTGCCAGCAGAAGACAGGGCGGACGGACTGAAGCTTTCTTT.

Ten or more counts support this clonotype. V and J are TRBV2 and TRBJ1-3; the D gene is possibly TRBD1 (6 bases). V was cut by 5 bases and J by 0 bases, with 11 bases left in between. The CDR3 has 15 amino acids. Germline assignment: CDR1 SNHLY and CDR2 FYNNEI. The CDR3 DNA reads TGTGCCAGCAGTTCCCAGGGGATCTCTGGAAACACCATATATTTT. It specifies CASSSQGISGNTIYF.